This T cell receptor beta chain was recorded in a study of early T cells in non-severe SARS-CoV-2 infection. Study information: The authors sequenced bulk RNA from unsorted whole blood, leaving chains unpaired. Broader study findings: VDJdb-based matching was biased toward anti-spike CD8 responses and missed private and CD4 specificities.

Attached unique molecular identifiers marked individual cDNA molecules. MiXCR, run by TCRdb on the 5' RACE reads, gives a single entry per CDR3 protein. The repertoire includes some 28,000 distinct CDR3 sequences, 9.5% to 10% of them detected once, and roughly 13% sits in the top ten. The sample holds many counts of this clonotype. The antigen is undetermined. CDR1 is LNHDA, CDR2 SQIVND, per germline (reference sequence). The J segment lost 5 bases and the V segment lost 7 bases, leaving 5 bases of the junction unmatched. The CDR3 length is 12 residues. The gene calls are TRBV19 and TRBJ2-7; 7 nucleotides match TRBD2. The source is an adult who was a healthcare worker with PCR-confirmed SARS-CoV-2 infection or an uninfected control (not recorded which). Sequences were obtained from whole blood. Here the CDR3 reads CASTPGGNEQYF. The CDR3 DNA reads as TGTGCCAGTACCCCGGGGGGAAACGAGCAGTACTTC. The variable domain in full, with the rest retrieved from reference TRBV19 and TRBJ2-7, is DGGITQSPKYLFRKEGQNVTLSCEQNLNHDAMYWYRQDPGQGLRLIYYSQIVNDFQKGDIAEGYSVSREKKESFPLTVTSAQKNPTAFYLCASTPGGNEQYFGPGTRLTVT.